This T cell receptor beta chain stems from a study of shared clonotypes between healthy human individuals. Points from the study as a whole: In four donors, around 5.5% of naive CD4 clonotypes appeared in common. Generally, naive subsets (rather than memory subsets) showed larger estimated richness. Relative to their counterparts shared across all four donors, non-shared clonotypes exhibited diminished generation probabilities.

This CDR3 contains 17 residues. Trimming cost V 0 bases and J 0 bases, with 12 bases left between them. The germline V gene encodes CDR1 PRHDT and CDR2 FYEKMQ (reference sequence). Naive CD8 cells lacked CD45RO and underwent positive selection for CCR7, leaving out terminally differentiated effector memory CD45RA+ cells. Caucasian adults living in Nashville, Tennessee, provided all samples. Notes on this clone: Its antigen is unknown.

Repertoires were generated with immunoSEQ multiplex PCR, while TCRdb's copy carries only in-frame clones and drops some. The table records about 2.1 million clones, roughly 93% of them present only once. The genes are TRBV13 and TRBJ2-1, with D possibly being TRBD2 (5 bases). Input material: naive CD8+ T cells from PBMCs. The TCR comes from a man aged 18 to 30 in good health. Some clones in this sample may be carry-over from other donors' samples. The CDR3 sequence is CASSLGSAGPSYNEQFF. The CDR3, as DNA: TGTGCCAGCAGCTTAGGGTCGGCGGGCCCCTCCTACAATGAGCAGTTCTTC.